Listed here is a single TCR beta chain. Its antigen remains unidentified. Sequencing of TCR beta was carried out in blood CD8+ and CD4+ T cells. FACS was used to enrich TEMRA cells, whereas the CD8+ and CD4+ T cells were obtained by negative isolation. The sample belongs to a study of CD8 T cells in Susac syndrome. Random hexamers primed reverse transcription of about 0.45 to 1 ug RNA. TCR beta CDR3 was amplified by immunoSEQ multiplex PCR. This amplification extended across 54 Vbeta and 13 Jbeta segments. TCRdb called the immunoSEQ multiplex PCR reads again in MiXCR, with one record for every CDR3 protein. Here the sample spans fewer than 150,000 distinct CDR3 sequences, approximately 89% being singletons. The CDR3 runs 14 residues. V shed 7 bases, J shed 0 bases, and the junction held 6 bases outside the gene matches. The germline gives CDR1 MNHEY, CDR2 SVGEGT. General study findings and limits: The study's TCR sequencing and HLA analysis covered a relatively small number of individuals, and the study acknowledged this.

Source material: CD8+ T cells from PBMCs. This TCR derives from a human donor with multiple sclerosis. This chain uses TRBV6-2 or TRBV6-3 with TRBJ2-7; 7 bases fit TRBD1. CDR3 protein: CASNRDSSSYEQYF. CDR3 nucleotide sequence: TGTGCCAGCAATAGGGACAGTAGCTCCTACGAGCAGTACTTC.